This T cell receptor (beta chain) was documented in a study of blood T cell repertoires in COVID-19. On the study more broadly: In each case, the material was cDNA or gDNA derived from T cells, B-cell-depleted T cells, or PBMCs.

There are 16 residues in the CDR3. V dropped 4 bases and J dropped 4; count of bases not matched to a gene: 7. CDR1 is ENHRY and CDR2 is SYGVKD in the germline V gene. Under the authors' procedure: Reference gene primers were amplified, and this amplification served to estimate nucleated cell counts. Sequencing used immunoSEQ multiplex PCR; TCRdb keeps in-frame clones, though not all of them. The V and J calls and the clone size are those of that table, but D and trimming were determined from the DNA. The repertoire includes roughly 180,000 clones, approximately 83% of them detected once, and roughly 13% sits in the top ten. Two negative PCRs, clearance, or symptom resolution were required of recovered Cohort 3 donors.

This clonotype was sampled from a woman in her fifties or sixties who had recovered from COVID-19. The sample taken for sequencing was PBMCs or T cells enriched from blood (not recorded which). The chain links TRBV10-3 to TRBJ2-1; 10 bases fit TRBD2. CDR3 sequence (DNA): TGTGCCATCAGTGGGTTAGCGGGGGGTGTATACAATGAGCAGTTCTTC. Translation: CAISGLAGGVYNEQFF.